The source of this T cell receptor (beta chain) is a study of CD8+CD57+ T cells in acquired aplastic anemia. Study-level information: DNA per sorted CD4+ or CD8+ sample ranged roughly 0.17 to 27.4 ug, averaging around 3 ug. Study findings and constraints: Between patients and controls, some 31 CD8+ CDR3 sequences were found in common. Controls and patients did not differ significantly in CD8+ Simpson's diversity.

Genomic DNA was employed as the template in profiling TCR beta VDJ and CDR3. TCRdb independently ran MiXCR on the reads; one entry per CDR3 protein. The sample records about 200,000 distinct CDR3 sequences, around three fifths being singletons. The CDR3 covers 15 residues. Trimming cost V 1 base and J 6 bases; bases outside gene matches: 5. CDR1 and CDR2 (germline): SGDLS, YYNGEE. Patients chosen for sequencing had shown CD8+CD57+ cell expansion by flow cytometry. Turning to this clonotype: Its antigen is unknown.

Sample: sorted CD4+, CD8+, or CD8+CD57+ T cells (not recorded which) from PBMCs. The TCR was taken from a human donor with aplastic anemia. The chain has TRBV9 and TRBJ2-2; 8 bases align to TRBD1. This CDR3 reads CASSVHQGAAGELFF. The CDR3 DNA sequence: TGTGCCAGCAGCGTACATCAGGGGGCGGCCGGGGAGCTGTTTTTT.